These 26 T cell receptor beta chains came from one sample sequenced in a study of blood T cell repertoires in COVID-19. Clones were sequenced by immunoSEQ multiplex PCR, and TCRdb holds only the in-frame ones, with some missing. The table shows approximately 250,000 clones, with 80% to 90% occurring only once. The sequenced material came from peripheral blood. The receptors here all came from a middle-aged man with acute or convalescent COVID-19.

V gene TRBV6-5 combines with J gene TRBJ1-2; no clear D. Trimming cost V 6 bases and J 0 bases, with 14 bases left between them. This CDR3 is built from 15 residues. Germline CDR1 MNHEY, CDR2 SVGAGI. CDR3 DNA: TGTGCCAGCAGCCCCGAGGTGCTCCCTAACTATGGCTACACCTTC. It is translated as CASSPEVLPNYGYTF.

The chain joins TRBV7-3 to TRBJ2-1, with no clear D. V dropped 1 base and J dropped 5 bases, with 6 bases sitting between them. Germline V gene sequence: CDR1 SGHTA, CDR2 FQGTGA. The CDR3 sequence is 13 residues long. CDR3 region: CASSLNLNNEQFF. The CDR3 DNA follows: TGTGCCAGCAGCTTAAACTTGAACAATGAGCAGTTCTTC.

V and J are TRBV7-6 and TRBJ1-2; possible D gene TRBD1, 5 bases. The germline V gene has CDR1 SGHVS and CDR2 FNYEAQ. Trimming cost V 5 bases and J 7 bases, with 14 bases left between them. The CDR3 runs to 13 residues. The CDR3 nucleotides read TGTGCCAGCAGCCCTGGGGGGGTTCGTGGCTACACCTTC. It encodes CASSPGGVRGYTF.

This chain connects TRBV28 to TRBJ1-2; a possible D gene is TRBD1 (5 bases). The CDR3 contains 15 residues. Trimming cost V 4 bases and J 4 bases, with 16 bases left between them. Germline V gene sequence: CDR1 MDHEN, CDR2 SYDVKM. The CDR3 loop reads CASSSLATGFYGYTF. The CDR3 DNA reads TGTGCCAGCAGTTCCCTCGCTACAGGTTTCTATGGCTACACCTTC.

The chain is built from TRBV18 and TRBJ2-3, with a possible D match to TRBD2 (5 bases). This CDR3 has 14 residues. Trimming stripped 5 bases from V and 2 bases from J, with 11 bases between. The germline gives CDR1 KGHSH, CDR2 LQKENI. The CDR3, as DNA: TGTGCCAGCTCAGAGCGGCACATCACAGATACGCAGTATTTT. This sequence encodes CASSERHITDTQYF.

The chain carries TRBV24-1 and TRBJ2-3, with 7 nucleotides matching TRBD1. The length of the CDR3 is 15 residues. V was pared by 6 bases and J by 5 bases, with 10 bases of the junction left unmatched. Germline V gene lookup returns CDR1 KGHDR and CDR2 SFDVKD. This chain's CDR3 is CATSSNRGRLDTQYF. CDR3 bases: TGTGCCACCAGTTCGAACAGGGGTAGGCTAGATACGCAGTATTTT.

The chain joins TRBV21-1 to TRBJ2-7; TRBD1 is the table's D call and was not checked against the DNA. TRBV21-1 is described as a pseudogene. CDR3 length: 16 residues. The CDR3 sequence is CARIPTTGMFPYEQYF. The DNA of the CDR3 is TGTGCCAGAATTCCCACGACAGGGATGTTCCCCTACGAGCAGTACTTC.

The CDR3 region is CASSPRTGHGEQYF. The CDR3 coding sequence is TGTGCCAGCAGCCCGAGGACAGGGCACGGAGAGCAGTACTTC. The chain combines TRBV9 with TRBJ2-7, with 8 bases that match TRBD1. V shed 4 bases and J 7 bases; nucleotides not matched to a gene: 10. This CDR3 is built from 14 residues. Germline CDR1 and CDR2: SGDLS and YYNGEE. Drawing the rest from reference TRBV9 and TRBJ2-7, the complete variable domain is DSGVTQTPKHLITATGQRVTLRCSPRSGDLSVYWYQQSLDQGLQFLIQYYNGEERAKGNILERFSAQQFPDLHSELNLSSLELGDSALYFCASSPRTGHGEQYFGPGTRLTVT.

V gene TRBV12-2 combines with J gene TRBJ2-7; TRBD2 is the table's D call and was not checked against the DNA. TRBV12-2 is a recognized pseudogene. CDR3 size: 16 residues. CDR3 sequence: CASRLPGTRGFYEQYF. CDR3 bases: TGTGCAAGTCGCTTACCTGGGACTAGAGGGTTCTACGAGCAGTACTTC.

This rearrangement joins TRBV10-3 to TRBJ2-7; 8 nucleotides line up with TRBD1. CDR1 is ENHRY and CDR2 is SYGVKD in the germline V gene. The CDR3 has 13 amino acids. V gave up 4 bases and J gave up 5 bases; unmatched junction bases: 4. CDR3 region: CAISGTGTHEQYF. The CDR3, as DNA: TGTGCCATCAGTGGGACAGGGACCCACGAGCAGTACTTC.

The chain is built from TRBV14 and TRBJ1-4; weak D call: TRBD1 (6 bases). The germline gives CDR1 SGHDN, CDR2 FVKESK. V lost 4 bases and J 5 bases, leaving 8 bases between the germline ends. This CDR3 comprises 13 residues. In DNA, the CDR3 is TGTGCCAGCAGCCGGACAGTAAATGAAAAACTGTTTTTT. It encodes CASSRTVNEKLFF.

J is TRBJ1-3 and V is TRBV18; no clear D gene. The V gene's germline CDR1 is KGHSH and CDR2 LQKENI. V gave up 3 bases and J gave up 0 bases, with 12 bases separating them. The CDR3 has 16 amino acids. CDR3 nucleotides: TGTGCCAGCTCACCGGCTTCGCAAGTCTCTGGAAACACCATATATTTT. Protein product: CASSPASQVSGNTIYF.

This chain joins TRBV25-1 and TRBJ1-2; D unclear. Germline CDR1 and CDR2: MGHDK and SYGVNS. This CDR3 has 15 amino acids. V dropped 0 bases and J dropped 2 bases, with 10 bases sitting between them. This chain's CDR3 is CASSEYSGGNYGYTF. DNA of the CDR3: TGTGCCAGCAGTGAATACAGTGGCGGGAACTATGGCTACACCTTC.

CDR3 coding DNA: TGTGCCAGCAGTTTAAAGGGGCAGGGGAATCAGCCCCAGCATTTT. Its protein is CASSLKGQGNQPQHF. The chain links TRBV27 to TRBJ1-5; TRBD1 might be the D (6 bases). Germline-derived CDR1 and CDR2 are MNHEY and SMNVEV (reference sequence). The CDR3 loop spans 15 amino acids. The ends were cut back, 2 bases at V and 4 bases at J, with 12 bases in the middle.

This chain uses TRBV28 with TRBJ2-7, with D tentatively TRBD1 (5 bases). Trimming removed 2 bases from V and 2 bases from J, with 13 bases in between. Germline CDR1 and CDR2: MDHEN and SYDVKM. This CDR3 comprises 15 residues. Here the CDR3 reads CASSLGAESTYEQYF. As DNA, the CDR3 is TGTGCCAGCAGTTTAGGGGCCGAGTCTACCTACGAGCAGTACTTC.

This sequence joins TRBV28 and TRBJ2-2; 13 bases line up with TRBD2. CDR1 MDHEN and CDR2 SYDVKM come from the germline V gene. Germline trimming cut 1 base from V and 0 bases from J; bases unmatched to any gene: 5. CDR3 length: 19 amino acids. The CDR3 DNA sequence: TGTGCCAGCAGTTTATCCCTGACTAGCGGGAGGCCGAACACCGGGGAGCTGTTTTTT. Its protein product is CASSLSLTSGRPNTGELFF. The variable domain in full, completed from reference TRBV28 and TRBJ2-2, reads DVKVTQSSRYLVKRTGEKVFLECVQDMDHENMFWYRQDPGLGLRLIYFSYDVKMKEKGDIPEGYSVSREKKERFSLILESASTNQTSMYLCASSLSLTSGRPNTGELFFGEGSRLTVL.

This sequence joins TRBV11-3 and TRBJ1-6, with D uncertain. CDR3 length: 13 amino acids. V was pared by 1 base and J by 8 bases, with 6 bases between. Germline V gene sequence: CDR1 SGHNT, CDR2 YENEEA. The CDR3 nucleotides read TGTGCCAGCAGCTTAGTTCGGGATTCACCCCTCCACTTT. Its translation is CASSLVRDSPLHF.

The gene calls are TRBV6-1 and TRBJ2-1; TRBD2 matches at 7 bases. J gave up 5 bases and V 3 bases, and 4 bases lay outside the gene matches. This CDR3 is 14 amino acids long. Germline assignment: CDR1 MNHNS and CDR2 SASEGT. The CDR3 loop reads CASSELAVHNEQFF. For the CDR3, the DNA is TGTGCCAGCAGTGAGCTAGCGGTCCACAATGAGCAGTTCTTC.

This chain links TRBV12-5 with TRBJ1-1; D may be TRBD1 (6 bases). Germline V gives CDR1 LGHNT, CDR2 FRNRAP. The CDR3 runs 16 residues. Trimming removed 1 base at V and 1 base at J, with 13 bases between. CDR3 sequence: CASGLAMTGRNTEAFF. The DNA of the CDR3 is TGTGCTAGTGGTTTGGCCATGACAGGCCGGAACACTGAAGCTTTCTTT.

The J gene is TRBJ2-7, the V gene TRBV4-1, with D hard to call. The CDR3 is made up of 14 amino acids. Germline V lookup: CDR1 MGHRA, CDR2 YSYEKL. Deletions cut 4 bases from V and 4 bases from J, with 14 bases between. This chain's CDR3 is CASSPTPGFYEQYF. CDR3 nucleotide sequence: TGCGCCAGCAGCCCTACTCCCGGGTTTTACGAGCAGTACTTC.

The chain employs TRBV6-5 and TRBJ2-7; 7 nucleotides align to TRBD1. Germline CDR1 and CDR2: MNHEY and SVGAGI. With 7 bases clipped from V and 7 bases from J, the junction kept 10 bases outside the gene matches. The CDR3 has 13 amino acids. CDR3 sequence: CASTGTEPREQYF. The CDR3 nucleotides are TGTGCCAGCACCGGGACAGAGCCAAGGGAGCAGTACTTC.

The chain has TRBV5-6 and TRBJ2-7, with D perhaps TRBD1 (5 bases). The CDR3 length is 12 residues. In germline, CDR1 is SGHDT, CDR2 YYEEEE. The ends were cut back, 4 bases at V and 4 bases at J, with 9 bases in the middle. CDR3 in DNA: TGTGCCAGCAGCCGCAGGGCGTACGAGCAGTACTTC. It is translated as CASSRRAYEQYF.

The chain recombines TRBV9 with TRBJ2-3; 11 bases are shared with TRBD1. The CDR3 covers 16 residues. Trimming took 2 bases from V and 4 from J; bases not matched to a gene: 6. Germline lookup yields CDR1 SGDLS and CDR2 YYNGEE. The CDR3 protein is CASSVADRGLPDTQYF. In nucleotides, the CDR3 is TGTGCCAGCAGCGTCGCGGACAGGGGGCTCCCAGATACGCAGTATTTT.

V gene TRBV5-1 combines with J gene TRBJ2-5; D gene unclear. Looked up from germline, CDR1 is SGHRS and CDR2 is YFSETQ. This CDR3 spans 13 amino acids. Trimming took off 2 bases at V and 3 bases at J, with 8 bases between the two ends. The CDR3 protein is CASSFGEKETQYF. CDR3 DNA sequence: TGCGCCAGCAGCTTCGGTGAAAAAGAGACCCAGTACTTC.

The rearrangement uses TRBV28 and TRBJ1-2; 9 bases agree with TRBD1. CDR1 MDHEN and CDR2 SYDVKM come from the germline V gene. The CDR3 extends over 16 amino acids. Trimming at V came to 4 bases and at J to 6 bases, leaving 12 bases not matched to a gene. The CDR3 loop is CASSSSEGQGLDGYTF. Written as DNA, the CDR3 is TGTGCCAGCAGTTCCTCAGAGGGACAGGGTCTCGATGGCTACACCTTC.

This chain links TRBV6-5 with TRBJ1-5; no definite D call. Looked up from germline, CDR1 is MNHEY and CDR2 is SVGAGI. This CDR3 comprises 13 residues. V lost 5 bases, J lost 2 bases, and 7 bases lay in between. The CDR3 spells CASSPFGNQPQHF. The CDR3 nucleotides are TGTGCCAGCAGTCCGTTTGGCAATCAGCCCCAGCATTTT.